This is a list of T cell receptor beta chains from one sample in a study of cytomegalovirus exposure and HLA in healthy donors. Data came from immunoSEQ multiplex PCR; TCRdb stores just in-frame clones and leaves some out. The sample holds around 94,000 clones, roughly 83% seen once. Source material: PBMCs. Receptor source: a man aged 18 to 35 in good health and CMV-seronegative. CDR3s include the opening cysteine and the closing phenylalanine or tryptophan. A D gene is named only where the DNA matches it firmly.

J gene,D gene,V gene,CDR3 length,CDR3 DNA,CDR3 protein
TRBJ1-6,NA,TRBV30,16,TGTGCCTGGAGTGTTATCGCCGTACGGGTTAATTCACCCCTCCACTTT,CAWSVIAVRVNSPLHF
TRBJ2-5,TRBD2,TRBV19,17,TGTGCCAGTAGTAAACCGGGACTAGCGGGAGCGGGGGAGACCCAGTACTTC,CASSKPGLAGAGETQYF
TRBJ2-2,NA,TRBV6-4,15,TGTGCCAGCACCTACGCCCGCACAGGGCCCGGGGAGCTGTTTTTT,CASTYARTGPGELFF
TRBJ2-3,NA,TRBV7-7,15,TGTGCTAGCAGCCTCGAGGGAGGAGATACAGATACGCAGTATTTT,CASSLEGGDTDTQYF
TRBJ2-2,NA,TRBV28,15,TGTGCCAGCAGTTCTTTGGACTTAAACACCGGGGAGCTGTTTTTT,CASSSLDLNTGELFF
TRBJ2-7,NA,TRBV2,14,TGTGCCAGCAGTGAAGGGACAGCCGTAAGGGAGCAGTACTTC,CASSEGTAVREQYF
TRBJ1-4,NA,TRBV27,14,TGTGCCAGCAGTTTAGGTCCCTATAATGAAAAACTGTTTTTT,CASSLGPYNEKLFF
TRBJ1-5,NA,TRBV30,14,TGTGCCTGGAGTCACAGGAGAAGCAATCAGCCCCAGCATTTT,CAWSHRRSNQPQHF
TRBJ2-7,NA,TRBV21-1,15,TGTGCCAGCAGCAAGACTCCTTGCAGGGTTCGAGAGCAGTACTTC,CASSKTPCRVREQYF
TRBJ2-5,TRBD2,TRBV2,14,TGTGCCAGCAGGCTACGGGGGGGAAGAGAGACCCAGTACTTC,CASRLRGGRETQYF
TRBJ1-2,NA,TRBV5-6,13,TGTGCCAGCAGCTTAAGGGGTCTTGGAGGCTACACCTTC,CASSLRGLGGYTF
TRBJ2-1,TRBD1,TRBV18,15,TGTGCCAGCTCACAGACAGCGGACAGGGGTGGTGAGCAGTTCTTC,CASSQTADRGGEQFF